This TCR beta chain originates from a study of blood T cell repertoires in COVID-19. The overall study: Sites across the United States, Italy and Spain contributed samples from acute and convalescent COVID-19. Nucleic acid was either cDNA or gDNA, and it came from T cells, B-cell-depleted T cells, or PBMCs.

This clone was seen only a few times. In the original workflow: Reference gene primer amplification yielded estimated nucleated cell counts. The table came from immunoSEQ multiplex PCR; TCRdb's copy has only in-frame clones and leaves some out. Clonal size and the V and J genes are those of that table, whereas D and trimming came from the DNA. Here the sample spans 140,000 to 150,000 clones, 85% to 90% being singletons. The CDR3 covers 12 residues. Trimming cost V 7 bases and J 4 bases, with 10 bases left between them. Germline CDR1 and CDR2: LNHDA and SQIVND (reference sequence). The sequencing input was peripheral blood. The J gene is TRBJ1-2, the V gene TRBV19; D possibly corresponds to TRBD1 (6 bases). The TCR was taken from a man in his 60s with active or convalescent COVID-19. CDR3 amino acids: CASTGGRYGYTF. The CDR3 DNA sequence: TGTGCCAGTACTGGGGGCCGCTATGGCTACACCTTC.